The clone carrying this TCR beta chain was found once. No antigen is known for it. Trimming removed 8 bases at V and 1 base at J, with 14 bases between. The CDR3 totals 14 residues. Germline V gives CDR1 MNHEY, CDR2 SVGAGI. This specimen belongs to a study of cytomegalovirus exposure and HLA in healthy donors. Points from the study as a whole: In a later analysis, HLA-C alleles had the fewest associated TCRs, DRB1 alleles the most. The number of N-insertions in an Asian-associated ancestry cluster was reportedly below the approximately 700-donor mean in a later analysis.

The PCR contained 60 Vbeta and 13 Jbeta primers. Produced via immunoSEQ multiplex PCR; TCRdb's table is partial and in-frame only. The table lists more than 100,000 clones, approximately 80% of them singletons. This chain connects TRBV6-5 to TRBJ1-2; TRBD1 is a possible D gene (6 bases). This sequence was found in a woman aged 40 to 55 in good health and CMV-seropositive. The sample consisted of PBMCs. This CDR3 reads CASFTQGLNYGYTF. The CDR3 nucleotides read TGTGCCAGCTTTACACAGGGCCTTAACTATGGCTACACCTTC.